These 10 T cell receptor beta chains originate from one sample sequenced in a study of T cell responses to AZD1222 COVID-19 vaccine (dated by TCRdb to about 2021). In the paper's terms, the time point label means: about 28 days (+/-7) after the second vaccine dose. Library prep was done by the immunoSEQ multiplex PCR assay. TCRdb took this table from immuneACCESS and kept in-frame rearrangements with V and J called. Such tables lack part of the clones; where checked against another copy, unresolved V genes explain under half of the gap, and the rest is unexplained. The sample contains approximately 88,000 clones, 90% of them found a single time. In total, the top ten clones hold 5.4% of the sample. This material consisted of peripheral blood, taken 28 days after the second AZD1222 dose. These receptors came from an adult who received the AZD1222 COVID-19 vaccine.

The V call is TRBV2, the J call TRBJ1-5; 7 nucleotides agree with TRBD1. Germline CDR1 is SNHLY and CDR2 is FYNNEI. Trimming cost V 10 bases and J 7 bases; bases outside gene matches: 10. The CDR3 is 13 amino acids. CDR3 amino acids: CATRDSYPQPQHF. The DNA of the CDR3 is TGTGCCACCCGGGACAGTTATCCCCAGCCCCAGCATTTT.

The chain couples TRBV30 to TRBJ1-3; TRBD1 matches at 10 bases. Looked up from germline, CDR1 is GTSNPN and CDR2 is SVGIG (reference sequence). J gave up 4 bases and V 3 bases, and 6 bases lay outside the gene matches. The CDR3 contains 15 residues. In DNA form, the CDR3 reads TGTGCCTGGAGCCGGGACAGGGGAACGGGAAACACCATATATTTT. Protein sequence: CAWSRDRGTGNTIYF.

The genes are TRBV21-1 and TRBJ2-7; the table's D call TRBD1 went unverified against the DNA. TRBV21-1 is classified as a pseudogene. This CDR3 is built from 17 residues. The DNA of the CDR3 is TGTGCCAGCAGCAAAGCGGACACCGGGACAGGGAATCGCGAGCAGTACTTC. Translation gives CASSKADTGTGNREQYF.

This clone was recorded a few times. The gene calls are TRBV9 and TRBJ1-1; D is possibly TRBD1 (6 bases). V was shortened by 4 bases and J by 4 bases, with 11 bases between the two germline ends. Germline loops: CDR1 SGDLS, CDR2 YYNGEE. The CDR3 covers 13 residues. This chain's CDR3 is CASSLDRATEAFF. CDR3 bases: TGTGCCAGCAGCCTGGACAGAGCCACTGAAGCTTTCTTT. Variable domain in full (rest from reference TRBV9 and TRBJ1-1): DSGVTQTPKHLITATGQRVTLRCSPRSGDLSVYWYQQSLDQGLQFLIQYYNGEERAKGNILERFSAQQFPDLHSELNLSSLELGDSALYFCASSLDRATEAFFGQGTRLTVV.

This clone came up a few times. J is TRBJ2-2 and V is TRBV4-1; D remains unclear. The V end lost 1 base, the J end lost 8 bases, and 11 bases lay between the germline ends. The CDR3 totals 14 residues. CDR1 is MGHRA and CDR2 is YSYEKL in the germline V gene. The DNA for the CDR3 is TGCGCCAGCAGCCAAGCGGCGTACCTAGGGGAGCTGTTTTTT. Amino acids: CASSQAAYLGELFF.

This sequence joins TRBV6-1 and TRBJ1-5, with D tentatively TRBD1 (5 bases). In germline, CDR1 is MNHNS, CDR2 SASEGT. This CDR3 region has 18 residues. V gave up 1 base and J gave up 0 bases, with 16 bases separating them. The CDR3 DNA reads TGTGCCAGCAGTGAAGGGTTTGGAGGGGCGTATAGCAATCAGCCCCAGCATTTT. Protein product: CASSEGFGGAYSNQPQHF.

The chain combines TRBV19 with TRBJ1-2, with D perhaps TRBD1 (5 bases). The germline CDR1 and CDR2 sequences are LNHDA and SQIVND (reference sequence). Trimming stripped 3 bases from V and 7 bases from J, with 15 bases between. The CDR3 contains 14 residues. The DNA for the CDR3 is TGTGCCAGTAGTATTGCCCTCGACAGAACTGGCTACACCTTC. Its protein product is CASSIALDRTGYTF.

This chain links TRBV28 with TRBJ2-4; a weak D match, TRBD2 (6 bases). Trimming removed 7 bases from V and 7 bases from J, with 14 bases in between. The CDR3 length is 13 residues. Germline V lookup: CDR1 MDHEN, CDR2 SYDVKM. This CDR3 is CASNQGGGNIQYF. Here the CDR3 DNA reads TGTGCCAGCAATCAGGGCGGAGGGAACATTCAGTACTTC.

This sequence joins TRBV5-1 and TRBJ2-1; no clear D. CDR3 length: 14 amino acids. The V and J ends lost 6 bases and 4 bases respectively, with 14 bases between them. Germline loops: CDR1 SGHRS, CDR2 YFSETQ. The CDR3 is CASTLYTAYNEQFF. DNA of the CDR3: TGCGCCAGCACCTTATATACGGCTTACAATGAGCAGTTCTTC.

CDR3 sequence (DNA): TGTGCCAGCAGCCAAGGAGGGCCCGTCCCCTACACCTTC. Translating it yields CASSQGGPVPYTF. The V gene is TRBV3-1 (or the pseudogene TRBV3-2), the J gene TRBJ1-2; D unresolved. Looked up from germline, CDR1 is LGHDT and CDR2 is YNNKEL (reference sequence). The CDR3 length is 13 residues. Trimming shortened V by 1 base and J by 10 bases, and 13 bases separated the two germline ends.